The 17 T cell receptor beta chains given below trace back to one sample, sequenced in a study of shared clonotypes between healthy human individuals. Sequencing was performed with immunoSEQ multiplex PCR; in TCRdb, only in-frame clones are kept and a portion is missing. The repertoire holds a few million clones, with 90% to 95% as singletons. Naive CD8 cells comprised CD45RO-negative, CCR7-positively selected cells, excluding terminally differentiated effector memory CD45RA+ cells. Source material: naive CD8+ T cells from PBMCs. Source of these receptors: a man aged 18-30 years in good health. Some clones in this sample may be carry-over from other donors' samples.

The V call is TRBV9, the J call TRBJ2-7, with TRBD2 matching 10 bases. J was trimmed by 2 bases and V by 3 bases; bases with no gene match: 5. CDR3 length equals 15 residues. CDR1 is SGDLS and CDR2 is YYNGEE in the germline V gene. The chain's CDR3 is CASSAASGSPYEQYF. DNA of the CDR3: TGTGCCAGCAGCGCCGCTAGCGGGAGCCCCTACGAGCAGTACTTC.

This chain uses TRBV30 with TRBJ2-1, with 11 bases identical to TRBD2. This CDR3 spans 17 amino acids. After removal of 5 bases from V and 5 bases from J, the junction contained 14 bases not matched to a gene. Germline-derived CDR1 and CDR2 are GTSNPN and SVGIG (reference sequence). In DNA form, the CDR3 reads TGTGCCTGGTTCATAGGGGTAGCGGGAGGGATAAACAATGAGCAGTTCTTC. Translated: CAWFIGVAGGINNEQFF.

Concerning this clone: Within the sample, other DNA sequences also encode this same CDR3. This CDR3 is CASSLGTGAGYGYTF. The CDR3 coding sequence is TGTGCCAGCAGTTTAGGGACAGGGGCTGGGTATGGCTACACCTTC. The rearrangement links TRBV27 to TRBJ1-2, with TRBD1 identical over 10 bases. The V segment lost 2 bases and the J segment 5 bases; nucleotides outside the gene matches: 5. Germline CDR1 MNHEY, CDR2 SMNVEV (reference sequence). The CDR3 totals 15 residues.

V gene TRBV6-6 combines with J gene TRBJ2-5, with D unresolved. Germline V gene data show CDR1 as MNHNY and CDR2 as SVGAGI (reference sequence). Trimming stripped 2 bases from V and 0 bases from J, with 4 bases between. CDR3 length equals 13 residues. CDR3: CASSYTYQETQYF. For the CDR3, the DNA is TGTGCCAGCAGTTACACGTACCAAGAGACCCAGTACTTC.

The chain combines TRBV7-9 with TRBJ2-1, with 11 bases lining up with TRBD2. This CDR3 contains 16 residues. The V gene end was trimmed by 4 bases and the J gene end by 5 bases; junction bases not matched to a gene: 7. The germline gives CDR1 SEHNR, CDR2 FQNEAQ (reference sequence). The CDR3 nucleotides read TGTGCCAGCAGCTATTTCTTAGCGGGAGGGGACAATGAGCAGTTCTTC. Translation: CASSYFLAGGDNEQFF.

V and J are TRBV27 and TRBJ2-1; the match to TRBD2 covers 7 bases. CDR1 is MNHEY, CDR2 SMNVEV, per germline (reference sequence). The CDR3 runs 15 residues. After removal of 2 bases from V and 2 bases from J, the junction contained 3 bases not matched to a gene. CDR3 coding DNA: TGTGCCAGCAGTTTAGGGACTACCACCTACAATGAGCAGTTCTTC. This translates into CASSLGTTTYNEQFF.

The V gene is TRBV11-2, the J gene TRBJ2-1, with TRBD1 as a possible D gene (7 bases). Germline V gives CDR1 SGHAT, CDR2 FQNNGV. The CDR3 sequence is 15 residues long. The V end was cut by 10 bases, the J end by 4 bases, with 20 bases between. This CDR3 is CAISRGAGSYNEQFF. CDR3 sequence (DNA): TGTGCCATCTCCAGGGGGGCGGGCTCATACAATGAGCAGTTCTTC.

CDR3: CASSLRHPDTGELFF. In DNA, the CDR3 is TGCGCCAGCAGCTTGCGACACCCGGACACCGGGGAGCTGTTTTTT. This chain joins TRBV5-1 and TRBJ2-2; D not resolved. CDR3 length: 15 residues. In germline, CDR1 is SGHRS, CDR2 YFSETQ. Trimming took 1 base from V and 3 from J, leaving 10 bases between them.

This chain uses TRBV5-5 with TRBJ2-5, with D perhaps matching TRBD1 (6 bases). Germline V gene data show CDR1 as SGHKS and CDR2 as YYEKEE (reference sequence). The germline V and J ends were trimmed by 4 bases and 2 bases, with 12 bases remaining between them. This CDR3 spans 14 amino acids. The CDR3 spells CASSTPGQQETQYF. The CDR3 nucleotides are TGTGCCAGCAGCACACCGGGACAACAAGAGACCCAGTACTTC.

DNA of the CDR3: TGTGCCAGCAGTTGGCGGCTAGCCGTCGACCTCAGCTCCTACGAGCAGTACTTC. Protein product: CASSWRLAVDLSSYEQYF. The rearrangement joins TRBV28 to TRBJ2-7; the D gene is possibly TRBD2 (5 bases). Germline CDR1 and CDR2: MDHEN and SYDVKM. This CDR3 is built from 18 residues. Deletions cut 4 bases from V and 0 bases from J, with 22 bases between. Using reference TRBV28 and TRBJ2-7 for the parts outside the CDR3, the full variable domain is DVKVTQSSRYLVKRTGEKVFLECVQDMDHENMFWYRQDPGLGLRLIYFSYDVKMKEKGDIPEGYSVSREKKERFSLILESASTNQTSMYLCASSWRLAVDLSSYEQYFGPGTRLTVT.

The rearrangement joins TRBV7-6 to TRBJ2-5, with TRBD2 as a possible D gene (5 bases). V was trimmed by 5 bases and J by 2 bases, leaving 15 bases between them. CDR1 and CDR2 from the germline V gene are SGHVS and FNYEAQ. This CDR3 is built from 15 residues. The CDR3 loop reads CASSPLDREQETQYF. CDR3 coding DNA: TGTGCCAGCAGCCCGTTAGACCGGGAACAAGAGACCCAGTACTTC.

This chain joins TRBV7-8 and TRBJ1-1; unclear D gene. The CDR3 spans 12 residues. V was trimmed by 6 bases and J by 6 bases, leaving 11 bases between them. From germline, CDR1 is SGHVS and CDR2 FQNEAQ. As DNA, the CDR3 is TGTGCCAGCAGACCTCTTGGATCTGAAGCTTTCTTT. Its translation: CASRPLGSEAFF.

This clone was found once. This chain links TRBV6-5 with TRBJ1-2; TRBD1 matches 7 bases. Losses at the gene ends were 5 bases for V and 9 bases for J; bases not matched to a gene: 15. Germline V gene lookup returns CDR1 MNHEY and CDR2 SVGAGI. The CDR3 runs to 15 residues. The CDR3 DNA reads TGTGCCAGCAGTCCAACCCCGGGGGACAGCCTCCGCTACACCTTC. Translation gives CASSPTPGDSLRYTF.

The chain uses TRBV9 and TRBJ2-1, with D perhaps TRBD1 or TRBD2 (5 bases each). Trimming took 2 bases from V and 6 from J, leaving 18 bases between them. CDR1 is SGDLS, CDR2 YYNGEE, per germline. The CDR3 extends over 16 amino acids. CDR3 sequence: CASSVAPGTHPNEQFF. CDR3 DNA: TGTGCCAGCAGCGTTGCCCCCGGGACCCACCCCAATGAGCAGTTCTTC.

In DNA, the CDR3 is TGCGCCAGCAGCCAAGATAGGCGGGAGATCGAGCAGTACTTC. This codes for CASSQDRREIEQYF. This chain uses TRBV4-3 with TRBJ2-7; the match to TRBD2 covers 7 bases. Per the germline V gene, CDR1 is LGHNA and CDR2 is YSLEER. This CDR3 is built from 14 residues. V was pared by 0 bases and J by 6 bases, with 5 bases of the junction left unmatched.

This clone was detected only once. This chain links TRBV27 with TRBJ2-7; no clear D gene. Trimming stripped 5 bases from V and 3 bases from J, with 8 bases between. Germline values: CDR1 MNHEY, CDR2 SMNVEV (reference sequence). The CDR3 is 12 residues long. CDR3 sequence reads: CASSPSIYEQYF. DNA for the CDR3: TGTGCCAGCAGTCCTTCTATCTACGAGCAGTACTTC.

This sequence joins TRBV9 and TRBJ1-2; D unresolved. Trimming removed 0 bases from V and 7 bases from J, with 10 bases in between. The CDR3 spans 13 residues. Germline V lookup: CDR1 SGDLS, CDR2 YYNGEE. The CDR3 protein is CASSVGAGGGYTF. Here the CDR3 DNA reads TGTGCCAGCAGCGTAGGGGCAGGTGGTGGCTACACCTTC.